The 23 T cell receptor beta chains reported below all come from one sample, sequenced in a study of cytomegalovirus exposure and HLA in healthy donors. Primers included in the PCR were 60 Vbeta and 13 Jbeta primers. Method: immunoSEQ multiplex PCR; TCRdb's copy keeps in-frame clones and lacks some. The sample carries 150,000 to 200,000 clones, 60% to 85% recorded once. Sequenced input: PBMCs. The receptors originated from a woman aged 25 to 39 in good health and CMV-seronegative.

This clone was found a few times. The chain uses TRBV4-2 and TRBJ2-7; D might be TRBD2 (5 bases). The CDR3 spans 12 residues. The germline gives CDR1 LGHNA, CDR2 YNFKEQ. Trimming stripped 5 bases from V and 0 bases from J, with 5 bases between. As DNA, the CDR3 is TGTGCCAGCAGCAGCGGCTCCTACGAGCAGTACTTC. Translated: CASSSGSYEQYF.

CDR3 amino acids: CASRPGTGFHEQYF. The DNA of the CDR3 is TGTGCCAGCAGACCCGGGACAGGGTTTCACGAGCAGTACTTC. The J gene is TRBJ2-7, the V gene TRBV7-9, with TRBD1 identical over 9 bases. This CDR3 is built from 14 residues. Germline CDR1 is SEHNR and CDR2 is FQNEAQ (reference sequence). The V gene end was trimmed by 6 bases and the J gene end by 5 bases; junction bases not matched to a gene: 8.

The rearrangement uses TRBV9 and TRBJ2-2; 8 bases align to TRBD1. This CDR3 is built from 16 residues. The V gene end was trimmed by 0 bases and the J gene end by 2 bases; junction bases not matched to a gene: 3. From germline, CDR1 is SGDLS and CDR2 YYNGEE. The CDR3 DNA follows: TGTGCCAGCAGCGTAGACAGGGGGATAAACACCGGGGAGCTGTTTTTT. It yields the protein CASSVDRGINTGELFF.

In its sample, this clone was seen once. V gene TRBV15 combines with J gene TRBJ1-1, with 7 bases lining up with TRBD1. Germline CDR1 LNHNV, CDR2 YYDKDF (reference sequence). The CDR3 is 15 amino acids. V trimming: 0 bases; J trimming: 4 bases; junction bases outside the gene matches: 5. CDR3 sequence: CATSRDQGGGTEAFF. In DNA form, the CDR3 reads TGTGCCACCAGCAGAGATCAGGGGGGAGGCACTGAAGCTTTCTTT. The full variable domain, with the rest looked up from reference TRBV15 and TRBJ1-1, is DAMVIQNPRYQVTQFGKPVTLSCSQTLNHNVMYWYQQKSSQAPKLLFHYYDKDFNNEADTPDNFQSRRPNTSFCFLDIRSPGLGDTAMYLCATSRDQGGGTEAFFGQGTRLTVV.

This clone was seen a handful of times. The V gene is TRBV19, the J gene TRBJ2-3; 9 positions agree with TRBD2. CDR1 is LNHDA and CDR2 is SQIVND in the germline V gene (reference sequence). Losses at the gene ends were 5 bases for V and 4 bases for J; bases not matched to a gene: 7. This CDR3 spans 15 amino acids. CDR3 nucleotide sequence: TGTGCCAGTAGTCTGGCAGCGGGGGGAGCAGATACGCAGTATTTT. Its translation: CASSLAAGGADTQYF.

This clone has only one observation. The chain carries TRBV5-1 and TRBJ1-2; 9 bases line up with TRBD1. V was pared by 5 bases and J by 7 bases, with 9 bases of the junction left unmatched. The CDR3 covers 14 residues. Germline V CDR1 and CDR2: SGHRS, YFSETQ. The CDR3 is CASRDTGGGFGYTF. The CDR3 DNA reads as TGCGCCAGCAGGGATACAGGGGGCGGTTTTGGCTACACCTTC.

V is TRBV10-3 and J is TRBJ2-3; 9 bases agree with TRBD2. The V gene's germline CDR1 is ENHRY and CDR2 SYGVKD. The CDR3 consists of 13 residues. V shed 8 bases, J shed 1 base, and the junction held 1 base outside the gene matches. CDR3 loop: CAIGGGGTDTQYF. The CDR3 region has the DNA TGTGCCATCGGCGGGGGGGGCACAGATACGCAGTATTTT.

The J gene is TRBJ2-7, the V gene TRBV5-4; 9 bases align to TRBD2. Looked up from germline, CDR1 is SGHNT and CDR2 is YYREEE (reference sequence). This CDR3 is 15 amino acids long. Germline trimming cut 4 bases from V and 0 bases from J; bases unmatched to any gene: 5. The CDR3: CASSASGGNSYEQYF. CDR3 in DNA: TGTGCCAGCAGCGCGAGCGGGGGGAACTCCTACGAGCAGTACTTC.

The chain carries TRBV30 and TRBJ1-1; D is ambiguous. Germline assignment: CDR1 GTSNPN and CDR2 SVGIG (reference sequence). The length of the CDR3 is 13 residues. V was shortened by 0 bases and J by 6 bases, with 11 bases between the two germline ends. The CDR3 is CAWSVPGNPEAFF. In DNA, the CDR3 is TGTGCCTGGAGTGTACCGGGTAACCCTGAAGCTTTCTTT.

The chain carries TRBV19 and TRBJ1-5, with 7 bases matching TRBD1. The junction had 8 bases not matched to a gene; V was cut back by 1 base and J by 5 bases. The CDR3 spans 16 residues. Germline-derived CDR1 and CDR2 are LNHDA and SQIVND (reference sequence). CDR3 in DNA: TGTGCCAGTAGTATAGGGGGACGAGGGGGCTATCAGCCCCAGCATTTT. Protein sequence: CASSIGGRGGYQPQHF. The full variable domain, completed using reference TRBV19 and TRBJ1-5, is DGGITQSPKYLFRKEGQNVTLSCEQNLNHDAMYWYRQDPGQGLRLIYYSQIVNDFQKGDIAEGYSVSREKKESFPLTVTSAQKNPTAFYLCASSIGGRGGYQPQHFGDGTRLSIL.

The chain combines TRBV10-1 with TRBJ1-2, with 8 nucleotides matching TRBD1. The trim removed 6 bases at V and 7 bases at J, leaving 7 bases unmatched. This CDR3 has 13 residues. Germline V gives CDR1 WNHNN, CDR2 SYGVQD (reference sequence). The CDR3, as DNA: TGCGCCAGCAGATCGACAGGGGACAGTGGCTACACCTTC. Amino acid sequence: CASRSTGDSGYTF.

The rearrangement links TRBV5-1 to TRBJ2-7; weak D call: TRBD2 (6 bases). V was trimmed by 0 bases and J by 3 bases, leaving 13 bases between them. The germline CDR1 and CDR2 sequences are SGHRS and YFSETQ. There are 15 residues in the CDR3. The CDR3 DNA reads as TGCGCCAGCAGCTTGGAGGTCGGGGGAGGCTACGAGCAGTACTTC. This encodes CASSLEVGGGYEQYF.

This clone was counted once. The chain carries TRBV9 and TRBJ2-2, with 7 positions matching TRBD2. The germline gives CDR1 SGDLS, CDR2 YYNGEE. The junction had 12 bases not matched to a gene; V was cut back by 4 bases and J by 6 bases. The CDR3 contains 16 residues. The CDR3 DNA reads TGTGCCAGCAGCCGCTCTCTAGCGGCCGAGGCCGGGGAGCTGTTTTTT. This encodes CASSRSLAAEAGELFF.

The DNA for the CDR3 is TGCGCCAGCACGGACAGGGAGCACAATGAGCAGTTCTTC. This sequence encodes CASTDREHNEQFF. The chain employs TRBV5-1 and TRBJ2-1; 8 nucleotides match TRBD1. Per germline, CDR1 SGHRS and CDR2 YFSETQ. V shed 6 bases, J shed 5 bases, and the junction held 4 bases outside the gene matches. CDR3 length: 13 residues.

The gene calls are TRBV7-9 and TRBJ1-2; a possible D gene is TRBD1 (6 bases). The V and J ends lost 5 bases and 0 bases respectively, with 10 bases between them. From germline, CDR1 is SEHNR and CDR2 FQNEAQ (reference sequence). The CDR3 runs 14 residues. CDR3 DNA sequence: TGTGCCAGCAGCCCAGGGGCAGCTAACTATGGCTACACCTTC. Translating it yields CASSPGAANYGYTF.

This rearrangement joins TRBV7-9 to TRBJ2-7; the match to TRBD2 covers 8 bases. CDR3 length: 15 residues. CDR1 is SEHNR and CDR2 is FQNEAQ in the germline V gene (reference sequence). J was trimmed by 5 bases and V by 4 bases; bases with no gene match: 10. The CDR3, as DNA: TGTGCCAGCAGCTCACTACGGGGGGGTCGCGACGAGCAGTACTTC. This encodes CASSSLRGGRDEQYF.

The V gene is TRBV30, the J gene TRBJ1-4, with D possibly TRBD1 on 6 matching bases. The CDR3 runs to 15 residues. Germline CDR1 reads GTSNPN; CDR2 reads SVGIG (reference sequence). V gave up 4 bases and J gave up 0 bases, with 12 bases separating them. CDR3: CAWKTGPATNEKLFF. DNA of the CDR3: TGTGCCTGGAAGACAGGACCGGCAACTAATGAAAAACTGTTTTTT.

CDR3 bases: TGTGCCTGGAGCGGAGTCTTAGCCACCGGGGAGCTGTTTTTT. Its translation is CAWSGVLATGELFF. The chain employs TRBV30 and TRBJ2-2; D uncertain. Germline CDR1 reads GTSNPN; CDR2 reads SVGIG (reference sequence). Trimming removed 3 bases at V and 4 bases at J, with 12 bases between. The CDR3 covers 14 residues.

This clone was seen only a few times. The chain carries TRBV6-5 and TRBJ2-7; D remains ambiguous. Trimming cost V 2 bases and J 2 bases, with 13 bases left between them. Per germline, CDR1 MNHEY and CDR2 SVGAGI. This CDR3 comprises 15 residues. CDR3 sequence reads: CASSYDSTPTYEQYF. CDR3 nucleotides: TGTGCCAGCAGTTACGATTCGACTCCCACCTACGAGCAGTACTTC.

This clone was seen more than once but under ten times. CDR3 residues: CASSPASPNEQFF. The DNA for the CDR3 is TGTGCCAGCTCACCAGCTAGCCCCAATGAGCAGTTCTTC. The chain combines TRBV18 with TRBJ2-1; D perhaps matches TRBD2 (5 bases). Deletions cut 2 bases from V and 6 bases from J, with 8 bases between. The CDR3 has 13 residues. Germline values: CDR1 KGHSH, CDR2 LQKENI. The whole variable domain, filled in from reference TRBV18 and TRBJ2-1, reads NAGVMQNPRHLVRRRGQEARLRCSPMKGHSHVYWYRQLPEEGLKFMVYLQKENIIDESGMPKERFSAEFPKEGPSILRIQQVVRGDSAAYFCASSPASPNEQFFGPGTRLTVL.

This rearrangement joins TRBV19 to TRBJ2-2; no definite D call. Trimming pared 3 bases from V and 4 bases from J, leaving 6 bases between. The CDR3 extends over 13 amino acids. Germline CDR1 and CDR2: LNHDA and SQIVND (reference sequence). CDR3 bases: TGTGCCAGTAGTATCCAATTCACCGGGGAGCTGTTTTTT. This gives the protein CASSIQFTGELFF.

This clone was seen only once. The chain couples TRBV27 to TRBJ2-1; D may be TRBD2 (5 bases). Looked up from germline, CDR1 is MNHEY and CDR2 is SMNVEV (reference sequence). The ends were cut back, 2 bases at V and 0 bases at J, with 8 bases in the middle. The CDR3 runs 15 residues. The CDR3 DNA reads as TGTGCCAGCAGTTTACAGCGGAGCTCCTACAATGAGCAGTTCTTC. This encodes CASSLQRSSYNEQFF.

V is TRBV5-1 and J is TRBJ2-6, with D possibly being TRBD2 (5 bases). The CDR3 has 14 amino acids. Germline CDR1 reads SGHRS; CDR2 reads YFSETQ. V lost 7 bases to trimming and J lost 2 bases, with 10 bases between them. CDR3 nucleotides: TGCGCCAGCGGTGAGAGGGCTGGGGCCAACGTCCTGACTTTC. Amino acid sequence: CASGERAGANVLTF.